This record concerns one T cell receptor beta chain sequence. Germline CDR1 reads SGHRS; CDR2 reads YFSETQ. The V gene lost 7 bases and the J gene lost 8 bases, with 19 bases spanning the gap. The CDR3 is 14 amino acids. How the authors handled the data: The assay estimated nucleated cells by amplifying reference gene primers. The data were produced by immunoSEQ multiplex PCR, yet TCRdb's version contains in-frame clones alone and is incomplete. V and J calls and clone size are those listed in that table; D and trimming were worked out from the DNA. Seen here are roughly 200,000 clones, around 80% observed once, and the top ten hold about 11%. The sample originates from a study of blood T cell repertoires in COVID-19. Study in general: T cells, B-cell-depleted T cells, or PBMCs provided the cDNA or gDNA that served as material.

The receptor was derived from a woman older than 75 with COVID-19, enrolled during active disease. V is TRBV5-1 and J is TRBJ2-1; no clear D gene. Input material: peripheral blood. CDR3 sequence (DNA): TGCGCCAGCCGAACGAATCCTTACAATGATGAGCAGTTCTTC. It translates to CASRTNPYNDEQFF.